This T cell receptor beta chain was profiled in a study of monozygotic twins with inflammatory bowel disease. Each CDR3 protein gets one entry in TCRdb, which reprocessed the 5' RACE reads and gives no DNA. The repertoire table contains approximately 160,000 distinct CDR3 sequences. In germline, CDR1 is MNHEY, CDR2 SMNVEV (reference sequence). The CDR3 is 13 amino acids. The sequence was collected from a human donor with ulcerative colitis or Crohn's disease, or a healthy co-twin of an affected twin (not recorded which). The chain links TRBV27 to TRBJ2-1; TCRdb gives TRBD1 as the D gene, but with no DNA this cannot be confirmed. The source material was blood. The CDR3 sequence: CASSETGYNEQFF.